These T cell receptor beta chains were read from a single sample in a study of PD-L1 blockade in urothelial cancer. Some clones are missing from TCRdb's copy, which holds only in-frame ones; the method was immunoSEQ multiplex PCR. The table includes some 53,000 clones, approximately 75% detected once. This specimen consisted of PBMCs, obtained around atezolizumab (anti-PD-L1) treatment. These receptors were taken from a man between 65 and 85 years old with urothelial cancer. Each CDR3 is given without its conserved first and last residue. A D gene is named only where the DNA matches it firmly.

.,TRBJ2-7,TRBV5-6,ASSQGRNYEQY
.,TRBJ1-2,TRBV5-1,ASSLFSGGDGYT
.,TRBJ1-3,TRBV18,ASSPGTGNTIY
.,TRBJ2-5,TRBV25-1,ASSDTGKGETQY
TRBD2,TRBJ2-3,TRBV23-1,ASSQTTSREGPDTQY
TRBD2,TRBJ2-3,TRBV27,ASSLLTAAGADTQY
TRBD2,TRBJ2-2,TRBV5-4,ASSSGTSGGARGELF
TRBD2,TRBJ2-7,TRBV30,AWRVSGRDEQY
TRBD1,TRBJ2-7,TRBV27,ASWDRAEEQY
TRBD1,TRBJ1-6,TRBV27,ASSTGTGLDSPLH
TRBD1,TRBJ1-4,TRBV19,ASSSGTGVGEKLF
TRBD2,TRBJ2-3,TRBV2,ASSENGRAGDTQY
TRBD1,TRBJ2-2,TRBV2,ASSVRQGVDPGELF
.,TRBJ1-1,TRBV28,ASGGLNTEAF
TRBD2,TRBJ2-1,TRBV5-5,ASSLVLAGSREQF
TRBD1,TRBJ2-7,TRBV2,ASIMGQGPYEQY
TRBD1,TRBJ1-6,TRBV6-5,ASSTTTGAQLH
TRBD2,TRBJ2-2,TRBV5-1,ASSLVPAGGGTGELF
TRBD1,TRBJ1-5,TRBV19,ASSTKGTGGRNQPQH
.,TRBJ1-2,TRBV7-9,ASSLGPNTGYGYT
TRBD1,TRBJ1-3,TRBV25-1,ASSEVTGAGNTIY
.,TRBJ2-3,TRBV11-1,ASRLTGTDTQY
TRBD2,TRBJ2-1,TRBV19,ASSIGTSGRRSYNEQF
TRBD2,TRBJ2-7,TRBV2,ASTPGTISSYEQY
TRBD2,TRBJ2-7,TRBV19,ASSIVSGGRYEQY
TRBD1,TRBJ2-1,TRBV4-1,ASSQGRQGAYNEQF
TRBD2,TRBJ2-1,TRBV28,ASVKVAGGGNEQF
.,TRBJ2-1,TRBV18,ASSRGDSYNEQF
.,TRBJ1-2,TRBV7-3,ASSLRSGDGYT
TRBD2,TRBJ2-3,TRBV7-2,ASSPRGGDTDTQY
.,TRBJ2-3,TRBV2,ASSETLRGFSSTDTQY
TRBD2,TRBJ2-3,TRBV19,ASRRGSQDTQY
TRBD1,TRBJ2-5,TRBV29-1,SADRGLLETQY
.,TRBJ1-2,TRBV5-4,ASSLEGLYGYT
TRBD1,TRBJ1-1,TRBV6-5,ASSPGTVNTEAF
TRBD1,TRBJ2-3,TRBV23-1,ASSQDYRGNTDTQY
.,TRBJ2-3,TRBV5-1,ASSSVGNTDTQY
.,TRBJ2-2,TRBV18,ASDSTGELF
TRBD1,TRBJ1-4,TRBV6-5,ASRDRGYEKLF
.,TRBJ1-2,TRBV13,ASSLERRYGYT
.,TRBJ2-7,TRBV5-6,ASSLRRGRGSYEQY
.,TRBJ2-7,TRBV20-1,SASGAYEQY
TRBD1,TRBJ2-1,TRBV29-1,SAEQGNEQF
TRBD2,TRBJ2-2,TRBV7-6,ASSLSGGANTGELF
.,TRBJ2-1,TRBV7-3,ASSLKHGYNEQF
TRBD1,TRBJ2-1,TRBV27,ASSLAGTGVWNEQF
.,TRBJ1-4,TRBV9,ASSPTRFGEEKLF
TRBD2,TRBJ2-3,TRBV19,ASSIGLADPRDTQY
TRBD1,TRBJ1-2,TRBV15,ATSRLHRDRVNYGYT
.,TRBJ2-2,TRBV18,ASSPLSLGGGTGELF
.,TRBJ1-2,TRBV6-5,ASSYSDSGGYT
.,TRBJ1-2,TRBV6-1,ASSEPGLRAAGYT
.,TRBJ2-4,TRBV30,AWSEQGLTNIQY
.,TRBJ2-5,TRBV7-2,ASSLGRGGSQETQY
.,TRBJ2-1,TRBV4-1,ASGSSPYSEQF
.,TRBJ2-7,TRBV7-2,ASSSIWGAPYEQY
.,TRBJ1-5,TRBV4-2,ASSQELAGYSNQPQH